The 31 T cell receptor beta chains given below trace back to one sample, sequenced in a study of blood T cells in healthy people across ages. For the second PCR, which ran for about 7 to 12 cycles, a sample-barcoded 5' primer and a J-beta primer mix were used. In TCRdb, the 5' RACE reads were re-called with MiXCR into one record per CDR3 protein. The data hold about 1.6 million distinct CDR3 sequences, with 30% to 35% observed a single time. What was sequenced was blood. These receptors all stem from a woman aged 30 to 39 in good health.

In nucleotides, the CDR3 is TGCGCCAGCAGCCAGAAGGGGGCCGGACAGGTAGCGAACACTGAAGCTTTCTTT. As protein: CASSQKGAGQVANTEAFF. The J gene is TRBJ1-1, the V gene TRBV4-1, with TRBD1 identical over 7 bases. The CDR3 spans 18 residues. CDR1 and CDR2 from the germline V gene are MGHRA and YSYEKL. The V and J ends lost 3 bases and 1 base, in that order; junction bases with no gene match: 14.

This clonotype was detected ten times or more. This chain connects TRBV4-1 to TRBJ2-7, with TRBD2 matching 8 bases. Losses at the gene ends were 1 base for V and 0 bases for J; bases not matched to a gene: 5. CDR3 length: 16 residues. Germline CDR1 reads MGHRA; CDR2 reads YSYEKL. Here the CDR3 DNA reads TGCGCCAGCAGCCAAGGGGGCGGGAGGAGCTCCTACGAGCAGTACTTC. Translating it yields CASSQGGGRSSYEQYF.

This clonotype is termed medium-sized. The chain combines TRBV3-1 with TRBJ2-7; D is possibly TRBD1 (6 bases). The CDR3 sequence is 13 residues long. Germline V CDR1 and CDR2: LGHDT, YNNKEL (reference sequence). Trimming left V 3 bases short and J 4 bases short, with 10 bases between. The CDR3 nucleotides read TGTGCCAGCAGCCAGACAGGACAGTACGAGCAGTACTTC. Its protein is CASSQTGQYEQYF.

The V gene is TRBV11-2, the J gene TRBJ2-2; a weak D match, TRBD2 (6 bases). CDR1 and CDR2 (germline): SGHAT, FQNNGV. The CDR3 runs to 14 residues. Trimming removed 3 bases at V and 3 bases at J, with 8 bases between. The CDR3 DNA reads TGTGCCAGCAGCTTGGGACTCTACACCGGGGAGCTGTTTTTT. This gives the protein CASSLGLYTGELFF.

This clonotype was picked up a small number of times. J is TRBJ1-2 and V is TRBV27; D is uncertain. The CDR3 is 14 residues long. Germline V CDR1 and CDR2: MNHEY, SMNVEV (reference sequence). V dropped 5 bases and J dropped 8 bases, with 18 bases sitting between them. CDR3 region: CASSPHIKTPGYTF. CDR3 in DNA: TGTGCCAGCAGTCCCCACATCAAGACACCAGGCTACACCTTC.

This chain joins TRBV2 and TRBJ2-3; D is undetermined. The ends were cut back, 11 bases at V and 4 bases at J, with 10 bases in the middle. CDR1 is SNHLY, CDR2 FYNNEI, per germline. The length of the CDR3 is 11 residues. In DNA, the CDR3 is TGTGCCCCGCAACGGGCAGATACGCAGTATTTT. Translated, it gives CAPQRADTQYF.

This clonotype was detected only a few times. This chain's CDR3 is CASSFPSGRNEQFF. For the CDR3, the DNA is TGTGCCAGCAGTTTTCCTAGCGGGAGAAATGAGCAGTTCTTC. This sequence joins TRBV12-3 or TRBV12-4 and TRBJ2-1, with 10 nucleotides matching TRBD2. The V segment lost 3 bases and the J segment 7 bases; nucleotides outside the gene matches: 3. This CDR3 contains 14 residues.

The rearrangement links TRBV20-1 to TRBJ2-3; D unresolved. V dropped 6 bases and J dropped 4 bases, with 5 bases sitting between them. There are 10 residues in the CDR3. Germline values: CDR1 DFQATT, CDR2 SNEGSKA (reference sequence). The CDR3 loop is CSANPDTQYF. The CDR3 DNA follows: TGCAGTGCCAACCCAGATACGCAGTATTTT.

The J gene is TRBJ2-1, the V gene TRBV20-1; maybe TRBD2 (7 bases). Trimming removed 1 base at V and 6 bases at J, with 16 bases between. The germline gives CDR1 DFQATT, CDR2 SNEGSKA (reference sequence). The CDR3 is 15 residues long. CDR3 nucleotides: TGCAGTGCTAGAGTAGGGGGGGGGCCGATCAATGAGCAGTTCTTC. Its translation is CSARVGGGPINEQFF.

The chain employs TRBV7-6 and TRBJ2-7; D ambiguous. This CDR3 is 15 amino acids long. The germline gives CDR1 SGHVS, CDR2 FNYEAQ. V lost 1 base to trimming and J lost 0 bases, with 10 bases between them. The CDR3 here is CASSLVDQGSYEQYF. Written as DNA, the CDR3 is TGTGCCAGCAGCTTAGTAGATCAAGGCTCCTACGAGCAGTACTTC.

This clonotype has just a few counts. Relative to the germline gene, one junction end is altered; a read error may explain this. This chain links TRBV4-1 with TRBJ2-7, with unresolved D. The germline V gene encodes CDR1 MGHRA and CDR2 YSYEKL. The CDR3 is 15 amino acids. CDR3: CASSQEPASSCEQYF. In DNA, the CDR3 is TGCGCCAGCAGCCAAGAACCAGCCAGCTCCTGCGAGCAGTACTTC.

This chain links TRBV7-9 with TRBJ2-5; tentative D call: TRBD2 (5 bases). The germline V gene encodes CDR1 SEHNR and CDR2 FQNEAQ (reference sequence). Trimming took off 2 bases at V and 1 base at J, with 8 bases between the two ends. The CDR3 covers 14 residues. The CDR3 DNA follows: TGTGCCAGCAGCTTACCGACTATCCAAGAGACCCAGTACTTC. Amino acids: CASSLPTIQETQYF.

V gene TRBV18 combines with J gene TRBJ2-1; 7 bases line up with TRBD1. This CDR3 is built from 11 residues. Germline V gene lookup returns CDR1 KGHSH and CDR2 LQKENI. Trimming cost V 8 bases and J 8 bases; bases outside gene matches: 3. The CDR3 spells CASAQGDEQFF. CDR3 DNA: TGTGCCAGCGCCCAGGGGGATGAGCAGTTCTTC.

The chain carries TRBV4-1 and TRBJ1-4; 7 nucleotides match TRBD1. CDR1 and CDR2 (germline): MGHRA, YSYEKL. This CDR3 has 19 residues. V gave up 3 bases and J gave up 8 bases; unmatched junction bases: 21. As DNA, the CDR3 is TGCGCCAGCAGCCAGGCTCGGGGGCAGGGGGGAACCCCAGGGGAAAAACTGTTTTTT. Amino acids: CASSQARGQGGTPGEKLFF.

There are a few counts of this clonotype. The chain uses TRBV6-1 and TRBJ2-7, with 9 positions matching TRBD1. Germline V gene sequence: CDR1 MNHNS, CDR2 SASEGT. The CDR3 covers 15 residues. V shed 9 bases, J shed 4 bases, and the junction held 13 bases outside the gene matches. The CDR3 sequence is CASSLLRDRAYEQYF. In nucleotides, the CDR3 is TGTGCCAGTTCCCTCCTCCGGGACAGGGCTTACGAGCAGTACTTC.

The J gene is TRBJ1-5, the V gene TRBV6-5; no clear D. The CDR3 loop spans 15 amino acids. Trimming took 0 bases from V and 3 from J, leaving 9 bases between them. The V gene's germline CDR1 is MNHEY and CDR2 SVGAGI. Here the CDR3 DNA reads TGTGCCAGCAGTTACTCGAACCAACCCAATCAGCCCCAGCATTTT. This encodes CASSYSNQPNQPQHF.

This chain connects TRBV15 to TRBJ1-2; no firm D call. There are 15 residues in the CDR3. Germline V gives CDR1 LNHNV, CDR2 YYDKDF (reference sequence). Trimming took 1 base from V and 8 from J, leaving 17 bases between them. CDR3 in amino acids: CATSRGGKIFAGYTF. The CDR3 DNA follows: TGTGCCACCAGCAGAGGAGGAAAGATTTTTGCGGGCTACACCTTC.

The CDR3 sequence is CASSTQLGAGVQEQFF. The DNA for the CDR3 is TGTGCCAGCAGCACTCAATTAGGGGCGGGAGTTCAGGAGCAGTTCTTC. The rearrangement links TRBV7-2 to TRBJ2-1; 7 bases align to TRBD2. This CDR3 contains 16 residues. CDR1 and CDR2 from the germline V gene are SGHTA and FQGNSA. The junction had 17 bases not matched to a gene; V was cut back by 5 bases and J by 10 bases.

This clonotype was seen a few times. CDR3 in amino acids: CASSYPSEPPLGGPPTDTQYF. The DNA of the CDR3 is TGTGCCAGCAGTTACCCAAGCGAACCCCCACTGGGGGGCCCCCCCACAGATACGCAGTATTTT. V gene TRBV6-2 or TRBV6-3 combines with J gene TRBJ2-3; D could derive from TRBD1 or TRBD2 (6 bases each). The V end was cut by 2 bases, the J end by 2 bases, with 29 bases between. The CDR3 loop spans 21 amino acids. CDR1 and CDR2 (germline): MNHEY, SVGEGT.

In this sample, this clonotype turned up a few times. The chain uses TRBV4-1 and TRBJ2-5; D is possibly TRBD2 (7 bases). The CDR3 sequence is 17 residues long. The germline CDR1 and CDR2 sequences are MGHRA and YSYEKL. Trimming took off 7 bases at V and 5 bases at J, with 26 bases between the two ends. CDR3 loop: CASTKGGAGDRRETQYF. For the CDR3, the DNA is TGCGCCAGCACCAAAGGGGGGGCCGGGGATCGCAGGGAGACCCAGTACTTC.

This clonotype came up many times. This sequence joins TRBV18 and TRBJ2-5, with TRBD2 as a possible D gene (5 bases). Trimming took 8 bases from V and 2 from J, leaving 12 bases between them. Looked up from germline, CDR1 is KGHSH and CDR2 is LQKENI. CDR3 length equals 13 residues. Here the CDR3 reads CASSPGIQETQYF. CDR3 DNA sequence: TGTGCCAGCAGTCCGGGGATTCAAGAGACCCAGTACTTC.

The chain carries TRBV3-1 and TRBJ2-5; TRBD1 matches at 8 bases. Germline loops: CDR1 LGHDT, CDR2 YNNKEL (reference sequence). This CDR3 is built from 14 residues. Losses at the gene ends were 3 bases for V and 11 bases for J; bases not matched to a gene: 11. CDR3: CASSHLGQGNEQYF. The CDR3 DNA follows: TGTGCCAGCAGCCACCTTGGACAGGGCAATGAGCAGTACTTC.

The chain uses TRBV13 and TRBJ2-7, with 7 bases that match TRBD2. Germline CDR1 PRHDT, CDR2 FYEKMQ (reference sequence). The CDR3 totals 13 residues. V lost 11 bases, J lost 3 bases, and 10 bases stayed unmatched. CDR3 bases: TGTGCCTGCGCTCAGGGAGGGAGCTACGAGCAGTACTTC. It is translated as CACAQGGSYEQYF. Together with reference TRBV13 and TRBJ2-7, the CDR3 gives the full variable domain: AAGVIQSPRHLIKEKRETATLKCYPIPRHDTVYWYQQGPGQDPQFLISFYEKMQSDKGSIPDRFSAQQFSDYHSELNMSSLELGDSALYFCACAQGGSYEQYFGPGTRLTVT.

The rearrangement uses TRBV7-9 and TRBJ1-1; D ambiguous. The CDR3 extends over 16 amino acids. Germline V gene sequence: CDR1 SEHNR, CDR2 FQNEAQ (reference sequence). V was clipped by 6 bases and J by 1 base, with 18 bases between them. The CDR3 reads CASSHPKREGNTEAFF. CDR3 DNA: TGTGCCAGCAGTCACCCTAAAAGGGAGGGGAACACTGAAGCTTTCTTT.

The chain couples TRBV4-1 to TRBJ2-5; D gene uncertain. Trimming stripped 5 bases from V and 5 bases from J, with 12 bases between. The CDR3 is 13 residues long. Germline CDR1 reads MGHRA; CDR2 reads YSYEKL. CDR3 amino acids: CASSISPEETQYF. The CDR3 coding sequence is TGCGCCAGCAGCATCAGTCCGGAGGAGACCCAGTACTTC.

The chain employs TRBV4-1 and TRBJ2-4; D not certain. Looked up from germline, CDR1 is MGHRA and CDR2 is YSYEKL. CDR3 length equals 15 residues. V was trimmed by 4 bases and J by 3 bases, leaving 13 bases between them. The CDR3 DNA is TGCGCCAGCAGCCCAATTTTAGATGTCAAAAACATTCAGTACTTC. This gives the protein CASSPILDVKNIQYF.

This clonotype was seen only a few times. The chain couples TRBV7-2 to TRBJ2-5; a weak D match, TRBD1 (7 bases). The CDR3 has 13 residues. V lost 4 bases, J lost 7 bases, and 13 bases lay in between. Per germline, CDR1 SGHTA and CDR2 FQGNSA. CDR3 amino acids: CASSSGDRRTQYF. CDR3 nucleotide sequence: TGTGCCAGCAGCTCGGGGGACAGAAGGACCCAGTACTTC.

The chain is built from TRBV28 and TRBJ1-2; D is unclear. V dropped 2 bases and J dropped 2 bases, with 12 bases sitting between them. The CDR3 runs 15 residues. CDR1 MDHEN and CDR2 SYDVKM come from the germline V gene. The CDR3 coding sequence is TGTGCCAGCAGTTTAGGTGGTCGGGAAAACTATGGCTACACCTTC. Protein product: CASSLGGRENYGYTF.

This clonotype was seen a handful of times. The rearrangement links TRBV6-2 or TRBV6-3 to TRBJ2-1, with 8 bases matching TRBD1. Trimming removed 8 bases from V and 3 bases from J; junction bases left unmatched: 9. This CDR3 contains 15 residues. Germline CDR1 and CDR2: MNHEY and SVGEGT. This CDR3 is CASHLDRGSYNEQFF. The CDR3 DNA reads as TGTGCCAGCCACCTCGACAGGGGTAGCTACAATGAGCAGTTCTTC.

This clonotype was counted only a few times. The chain joins TRBV6-1 to TRBJ2-5; 15 nucleotides match TRBD2. Germline lookup yields CDR1 MNHNS and CDR2 SASEGT. The V gene end was trimmed by 6 bases and the J gene end by 5 bases; junction bases not matched to a gene: 4. The CDR3 consists of 15 residues. The CDR3 DNA reads TGTGCCAGCAGGGGACTAGCGGGAGGTGGGGAGACCCAGTACTTC. Its translation is CASRGLAGGGETQYF.

This chain uses TRBV3-1 with TRBJ1-1, with D hard to call. CDR1 is LGHDT and CDR2 is YNNKEL in the germline V gene (reference sequence). The CDR3 runs to 14 residues. V lost 0 bases and J 2 bases, leaving 7 bases between the germline ends. The CDR3 here is CASSQERSNTEAFF. CDR3 coding DNA: TGTGCCAGCAGCCAAGAGAGGAGTAACACTGAAGCTTTCTTT.